Below are 10 T cell receptor beta chains sequenced from a single sample in a study of T cells in localized non-small cell lung cancer. Sequencing was performed with immunoSEQ multiplex PCR; in TCRdb, only in-frame clones are kept and a portion is missing. The table includes approximately 24,000 clones, roughly 80% detected once. Sequencing used peripheral blood, obtained before any cancer treatment. The source is a man aged 40-75 years with stage III squamous cell lung carcinoma.

The sample holds a few counts of this clone. The rearrangement uses TRBV30 and TRBJ2-7; 7 bases line up with TRBD1. This CDR3 contains 12 residues. The germline V gene has CDR1 GTSNPN and CDR2 SVGIG (reference sequence). With 5 bases clipped from V and 2 bases from J, the junction kept 3 bases outside the gene matches. The DNA for the CDR3 is TGTGCCTGGGGACAGGAGACCTACGAGCAGTACTTC. Its protein is CAWGQETYEQYF.

This chain uses TRBV6-1 with TRBJ2-4; TRBD1 aligns across 7 bases. Per the germline V gene, CDR1 is MNHNS and CDR2 is SASEGT. V shed 7 bases, J shed 5 bases, and the junction held 2 bases outside the gene matches. The CDR3 totals 12 residues. The CDR3 is CASIGQENIQYF. The CDR3 DNA is TGTGCCAGCATCGGACAGGAAAACATTCAGTACTTC.

CDR3 sequence (DNA): TGTGCCAGCAGTTACAAGAGGGACGGGTTCTATGGCTACACCTTC. It translates to CASSYKRDGFYGYTF. This chain links TRBV6-5 with TRBJ1-2; tentative D call: TRBD1 (5 bases). The CDR3 is 15 amino acids. The V gene lost 2 bases and the J gene lost 4 bases, with 14 bases spanning the gap. Germline CDR1 is MNHEY and CDR2 is SVGAGI.

The rearrangement uses TRBV5-4 and TRBJ2-7, with a possible D match to TRBD2 (5 bases). This CDR3 has 13 residues. CDR1 and CDR2 (germline): SGHNT, YYREEE (reference sequence). V lost 1 base and J 7 bases, leaving 12 bases between the germline ends. CDR3: CASSLQDLREQYF. The CDR3 DNA is TGTGCCAGCAGCTTGCAGGACTTGAGGGAGCAGTACTTC.

The chain uses TRBV9 and TRBJ1-1; no reliable D call. Per the germline V gene, CDR1 is SGDLS and CDR2 is YYNGEE. Between the trimmed V and J ends, which lost 3 bases and 1 base, there was a span of 19 bases. The CDR3 is 17 residues long. The CDR3 nucleotides read TGTGCCAGCAGCGCTCCTCCATCCGGACGGCGGAACACTGAAGCTTTCTTT. Its translation: CASSAPPSGRRNTEAFF.

The J gene is TRBJ2-6, the V gene TRBV13; weak D call: TRBD2 (5 bases). The CDR3 totals 18 residues. Germline CDR1 and CDR2: PRHDT and FYEKMQ (reference sequence). With 3 bases removed from V and 1 base from J, the gap between germline ends came to 16 bases. The CDR3 loop reads CASSFIAGLESGANVLTF. CDR3 nucleotide sequence: TGTGCCAGCAGCTTTATAGCCGGACTCGAATCTGGGGCCAACGTCCTGACTTTC.

CDR3 in DNA: TGTGCCAGCTCACCAGGGGTGGACACTGAAGCTTTCTTT. Protein product: CASSPGVDTEAFF. This chain uses TRBV18 with TRBJ1-1; D is unclear. The CDR3 is 13 residues long. Germline CDR1 KGHSH, CDR2 LQKENI. V lost 2 bases to trimming and J lost 3 bases, with 7 bases between them.

V gene TRBV5-1 combines with J gene TRBJ2-6; tentatively, D is TRBD1 (5 bases). This CDR3 is 17 amino acids long. Germline CDR1 SGHRS, CDR2 YFSETQ. V was trimmed by 4 bases and J by 0 bases, leaving 14 bases between them. The CDR3 DNA follows: TGCGCCAGCAGCCCGCAGGGTACCTACTCTGGGGCCAACGTCCTGACTTTC. It translates to CASSPQGTYSGANVLTF. Together with reference TRBV5-1 and TRBJ2-6, the CDR3 gives the full variable domain: KAGVTQTPRYLIKTRGQQVTLSCSPISGHRSVSWYQQTPGQGLQFLFEYFSETQRNKGNFPGRFSGRQFSNSRSEMNVSTLELGDSALYLCASSPQGTYSGANVLTFGAGSRLTVL.

This clone was observed a single time. The V and J genes are TRBV5-5 and TRBJ2-5; 7 positions agree with TRBD1. With V trimmed by 5 bases and J by 2 bases, 6 bases remained unmatched. The germline V gene has CDR1 SGHKS and CDR2 YYEKEE (reference sequence). The CDR3 is 14 residues long. CDR3 protein: CASRSGTEQETQYF. The CDR3 region has the DNA TGTGCCAGCAGATCCGGGACAGAACAAGAGACCCAGTACTTC.

The chain employs TRBV5-5 and TRBJ2-5, with 12 bases identical to TRBD1. CDR3 size: 16 residues. Per the germline V gene, CDR1 is SGHKS and CDR2 is YYEKEE (reference sequence). The ends lost 2 bases at V and 4 bases at J; junction bases unmatched: 6. In DNA form, the CDR3 reads TGTGCCAGCAGCTTAGCGGGACAGGGGGCTTCAGAGACCCAGTACTTC. It codes for CASSLAGQGASETQYF. Full variable domain (outside the CDR3, taken from reference TRBV5-5 and TRBJ2-5): DAGVTQSPTHLIKTRGQQVTLRCSPISGHKSVSWYQQVLGQGPQFIFQYYEKEERGRGNFPDRFSARQFPNYSSELNVNALLLGDSALYLCASSLAGQGASETQYFGPGTRLLVL.